Presented here are 32 T cell receptor beta chains from one specimen sequenced in a study of blood T cell repertoires in COVID-19. The method was immunoSEQ multiplex PCR; TCRdb's version includes in-frame clones alone and lacks a portion of them. The data contain 400,000 or so clones, roughly 87% of them singletons. The sample taken for sequencing was PBMCs or T cells enriched from blood (not recorded which). These receptors all stem from a young man who had recovered from COVID-19.

The J gene is TRBJ1-4, the V gene TRBV2; the D gene is possibly TRBD1 (6 bases). The V end lost 5 bases, the J end lost 5 bases, and 12 bases lay between the germline ends. Germline V gene data show CDR1 as SNHLY and CDR2 as FYNNEI. There are 14 residues in the CDR3. CDR3 coding DNA: TGTGCCAGCAGTCCGGACAGAGGAAATGAAAAACTGTTTTTT. Its protein is CASSPDRGNEKLFF.

As DNA, the CDR3 is TGTGCCAGCAGTTGGGGGACTAGCGCGTCCTACGAGCAGTACTTC. Translation gives CASSWGTSASYEQYF. The rearrangement uses TRBV28 and TRBJ2-7; 10 positions match TRBD2. The germline V gene encodes CDR1 MDHEN and CDR2 SYDVKM. The CDR3 runs to 15 residues. Unmatched junction bases numbered 4, after V lost 4 bases and J lost 1 base.

This chain connects TRBV19 to TRBJ1-5, with D unclear. V was cut by 3 bases and J by 3 bases, with 12 bases left in between. The CDR3 length is 15 residues. CDR1 LNHDA and CDR2 SQIVND come from the germline V gene (reference sequence). CDR3 loop: CASSIGIFTNQPQHF. The CDR3 nucleotides read TGTGCCAGTAGTATCGGGATCTTTACCAATCAGCCCCAGCATTTT.

This chain connects TRBV18 to TRBJ2-7; 7 bases line up with TRBD1. The trim removed 3 bases at V and 6 bases at J, leaving 5 bases unmatched. The CDR3 contains 13 residues. CDR1 is KGHSH and CDR2 is LQKENI in the germline V gene. DNA of the CDR3: TGTGCCAGCTCACCTTTCAGGGACAGCGAGCAGTACTTC. It yields the protein CASSPFRDSEQYF.

CDR3 sequence reads: CASSPKGQGAPPAEAFF. The CDR3, as DNA: TGCGCCAGCAGCCCCAAGGGACAGGGGGCGCCCCCGGCTGAAGCTTTCTTT. The chain has TRBV5-1 and TRBJ1-1; TRBD1 matches at 12 bases. This CDR3 has 17 amino acids. CDR1 SGHRS and CDR2 YFSETQ come from the germline V gene. Germline trimming cut 4 bases from V and 6 bases from J; bases unmatched to any gene: 13.

This sequence joins TRBV3-1 (or the pseudogene TRBV3-2) and TRBJ1-1; tentatively, D is TRBD1 (5 bases). Germline V lookup: CDR1 LGHDT, CDR2 YNNKEL (reference sequence). Trimming cost V 1 base and J 7 bases, with 16 bases left between them. This CDR3 comprises 15 residues. In nucleotides, the CDR3 is TGTGCCAGCAGCCAAGGCGCTCAGGGCAGCCTTGAAGCTTTCTTT. This encodes CASSQGAQGSLEAFF.

The V and J genes are TRBV28 and TRBJ2-7; TRBD1 aligns across 8 bases. V dropped 6 bases and J dropped 5; count of bases not matched to a gene: 3. Germline CDR1 reads MDHEN; CDR2 reads SYDVKM. This CDR3 has 12 amino acids. CDR3 protein: CASRQGVDEQYF. The CDR3 region has the DNA TGTGCCAGCAGACAGGGGGTGGACGAGCAGTACTTC.

Only one count was recorded for this clone. The chain carries TRBV5-8 and TRBJ1-1; D remains ambiguous. The CDR3 has 13 residues. V was cut by 9 bases and J by 2 bases, with 14 bases left in between. Germline CDR1 is SGHTS and CDR2 is YDEGEE. This CDR3 reads CATGFRKNTEAFF. The DNA for the CDR3 is TGTGCCACCGGTTTCAGGAAAAACACTGAAGCTTTCTTT.

Here the CDR3 DNA reads TGTGCCACCAGTGGGACAGGGGTATTTCAAAACATTCAGTACTTC. Encoded protein: CATSGTGVFQNIQYF. This chain links TRBV24-1 with TRBJ2-4, with 9 bases aligning to TRBD1. The ends lost 5 bases at V and 5 bases at J; junction bases unmatched: 6. Germline CDR1 is KGHDR and CDR2 is SFDVKD. This CDR3 is 15 amino acids long.

The DNA of the CDR3 is TGTGCCAGCAGCCCCGGCCGCCATGGGACTTCTCGAAATACGCAGTATTTT. Its translation: CASSPGRHGTSRNTQYF. This chain links TRBV3-1 (or the pseudogene TRBV3-2) with TRBJ2-3; possible D gene TRBD2, 6 bases. The CDR3 runs 17 residues. V was cut by 4 bases and J by 7 bases, with 24 bases left in between. Germline CDR1 reads LGHDT; CDR2 reads YNNKEL (reference sequence).

V gene TRBV3-1 (or the pseudogene TRBV3-2) combines with J gene TRBJ2-5; 11 positions match TRBD2. Germline values: CDR1 LGHDT, CDR2 YNNKEL (reference sequence). Losses at the gene ends were 4 bases for V and 13 bases for J; bases not matched to a gene: 14. This CDR3 is built from 15 residues. This CDR3 reads CASSPSLLAGGPLYF. In nucleotides, the CDR3 is TGTGCCAGCAGCCCAAGTCTGCTAGCGGGAGGCCCCTTGTACTTC.

The J gene is TRBJ1-6, the V gene TRBV30, with 9 bases identical to TRBD1. Germline loops: CDR1 GTSNPN, CDR2 SVGIG (reference sequence). Trimming cost V 2 bases and J 11 bases; bases outside gene matches: 7. The CDR3 loop spans 14 amino acids. CDR3 in amino acids: CAWSPGQGGTPLHF. As DNA, the CDR3 is TGTGCCTGGAGTCCGGGACAGGGAGGAACACCCCTCCACTTT.

J is TRBJ1-1 and V is TRBV18; 9 nucleotides align to TRBD1. With V trimmed by 0 bases and J by 3 bases, 5 bases remained unmatched. The CDR3 consists of 16 residues. The germline CDR1 and CDR2 sequences are KGHSH and LQKENI. The CDR3 spells CASSPPATGGHTEAFF. The CDR3, as DNA: TGTGCCAGCTCACCACCGGCGACAGGGGGACACACTGAAGCTTTCTTT. The full variable domain, rest sourced from reference TRBV18 and TRBJ1-1, is NAGVMQNPRHLVRRRGQEARLRCSPMKGHSHVYWYRQLPEEGLKFMVYLQKENIIDESGMPKERFSAEFPKEGPSILRIQQVVRGDSAAYFCASSPPATGGHTEAFFGQGTRLTVV.

This rearrangement joins TRBV5-1 to TRBJ2-2; D is perhaps TRBD1 (6 bases). The V and J ends lost 5 bases and 3 bases respectively, with 11 bases between them. This CDR3 region has 14 residues. Germline lookup yields CDR1 SGHRS and CDR2 YFSETQ. CDR3 coding DNA: TGCGCCAGCAGGAGGGACACCGACACCGGGGAGCTGTTTTTT. Translating it yields CASRRDTDTGELFF.

The rearrangement joins TRBV18 to TRBJ2-5; TRBD2 aligns across 9 bases. The V gene's germline CDR1 is KGHSH and CDR2 LQKENI. With V trimmed by 4 bases and J by 4 bases, 10 bases remained unmatched. This CDR3 is 16 amino acids long. The CDR3 bases are TGTGCCAGCTCACTAACCGGGACTAGCCTAGGAGAGACCCAGTACTTC. Protein sequence: CASSLTGTSLGETQYF.

The gene calls are TRBV30 and TRBJ2-1; 13 bases fit TRBD2. The CDR3 loop spans 15 amino acids. CDR1 and CDR2 (germline): GTSNPN, SVGIG (reference sequence). J lost 10 bases, V lost 0 bases, and 6 bases had no gene match. The CDR3, as DNA: TGTGCCTGGAGTGTAACTAGCGGGAGGGCCAGCGAGCAGTTCTTC. It translates to CAWSVTSGRASEQFF. Complete variable domain (other parts from reference TRBV30 and TRBJ2-1): SQTIHQWPATLVQPVGSPLSLECTVEGTSNPNLYWYRQAAGRGLQLLFYSVGIGQISSEVPQNLSASRPQDRQFILSSKKLLLSDSGFYLCAWSVTSGRASEQFFGPGTRLTVL.

The V and J genes are TRBV10-2 and TRBJ1-5, with 9 bases that match TRBD1. The V gene's germline CDR1 is WSHSY and CDR2 SAAADI. V shed 6 bases, J shed 6 bases, and the junction held 6 bases outside the gene matches. The CDR3 runs to 14 residues. The CDR3: CASRPGTGIQPQHF. CDR3 coding DNA: TGCGCCAGCAGACCCGGGACAGGGATTCAGCCCCAGCATTTT.

This clone was found a few times. This chain uses TRBV6-5 with TRBJ1-2; no firm D call. This CDR3 is 13 amino acids long. V lost 8 bases, J lost 8 bases, and 18 bases lay in between. Germline CDR1 is MNHEY and CDR2 is SVGAGI. In DNA, the CDR3 is TGTGCCAGCCAGGAAGAATTCACGGGAGGCTACACCTTC. This sequence encodes CASQEEFTGGYTF.

The V and J genes are TRBV21-1 and TRBJ1-1; the table names TRBD1, a call not compared with the DNA. TRBV21-1 is shown as a pseudogene. This CDR3 spans 18 amino acids. DNA of the CDR3: TGTGCCAGCAGCAAAACCCCGGGACAGCCAAAGGGGAACACTGAAGCTTTCTTT. This encodes CASSKTPGQPKGNTEAFF.

This clone was seen only a few times. The CDR3 DNA sequence: TGTGCCACCAGTGACCCCTCGACAGGGCAGGGCGGGGAGCTGTTTTTT. This sequence encodes CATSDPSTGQGGELFF. The V call is TRBV24-1, the J call TRBJ2-2; 7 bases map to TRBD1. Germline V gives CDR1 KGHDR, CDR2 SFDVKD. The J segment lost 7 bases and the V segment lost 4 bases, leaving 11 bases of the junction unmatched. This CDR3 has 16 amino acids.

The rearrangement links TRBV30 to TRBJ1-2, with a weak D call TRBD1 (6 bases). V lost 0 bases and J 8 bases, leaving 10 bases between the germline ends. Per germline, CDR1 GTSNPN and CDR2 SVGIG (reference sequence). The CDR3 spans 12 residues. CDR3 bases: TGTGCCTGGAGTGTAATCGACAGGGGCTACACCTTC. Protein product: CAWSVIDRGYTF.

The J gene is TRBJ1-2, the V gene TRBV7-2, with D uncertain. CDR1 and CDR2 from the germline V gene are SGHTA and FQGNSA. V lost 1 base, J lost 5 bases, and 14 bases lay in between. CDR3 size: 15 residues. CDR3 amino acids: CASSLERGAEYGYTF. The CDR3 bases are TGTGCCAGCAGCTTAGAACGGGGAGCCGAGTATGGCTACACCTTC.

The chain combines TRBV7-3 with TRBJ2-1; TRBD2 matches at 8 bases. The CDR3 extends over 16 amino acids. The V and J ends lost 6 bases and 7 bases, in that order; junction bases with no gene match: 14. CDR1 and CDR2 (germline): SGHTA, FQGTGA. The chain's CDR3 is CASSPLPGLEVNEQFF. For the CDR3, the DNA is TGTGCCAGCAGTCCTCTACCGGGACTAGAGGTTAATGAGCAGTTCTTC.

The chain is built from TRBV2 and TRBJ1-1; D is perhaps TRBD1 (5 bases). Germline loops: CDR1 SNHLY, CDR2 FYNNEI. CDR3 length equals 12 residues. V dropped 3 bases and J dropped 8 bases, with 10 bases sitting between them. The CDR3: CASSEGGVEAFF. The CDR3 DNA follows: TGTGCCAGCAGTGAGGGAGGGGTAGAAGCTTTCTTT.

The gene calls are TRBV24-1 and TRBJ1-2, with 7 bases matching TRBD1. The CDR3 consists of 15 residues. CDR1 and CDR2 (germline): KGHDR, SFDVKD. The J segment lost 6 bases and the V segment lost 4 bases, leaving 10 bases of the junction unmatched. The CDR3 coding sequence is TGTGCCACCAGTGACCCTGTGGGGACAGAGAATGGCTACACCTTC. Translation gives CATSDPVGTENGYTF.

The J gene is TRBJ1-2, the V gene TRBV27, with 7 positions matching TRBD1. Germline V gives CDR1 MNHEY, CDR2 SMNVEV (reference sequence). CDR3 length: 18 amino acids. The J segment lost 0 bases and the V segment lost 2 bases, leaving 12 bases of the junction unmatched. In DNA, the CDR3 is TGTGCCAGCAGTTTACGTCCGGGACAGATCACTACTAACTATGGCTACACCTTC. This translates into CASSLRPGQITTNYGYTF.

This chain uses TRBV7-9 with TRBJ1-2; D remains ambiguous. V was clipped by 2 bases and J by 8 bases, with 12 bases between them. This CDR3 contains 13 residues. CDR1 SEHNR and CDR2 FQNEAQ come from the germline V gene (reference sequence). The CDR3 region is CASSLLRLEGYTF. The CDR3 nucleotides are TGTGCCAGCAGCTTACTCCGCCTGGAGGGCTACACCTTC. The variable domain in full, with the rest retrieved from reference TRBV7-9 and TRBJ1-2, is DTGVSQNPRHKITKRGQNVTFRCDPISEHNRLYWYRQTLGQGPEFLTYFQNEAQLEKSRLLSDRFSAERPKGSFSTLEIQRTEQGDSAMYLCASSLLRLEGYTFGSGTRLTVV.

The V call is TRBV9, the J call TRBJ1-2; D perhaps matches TRBD1 (5 bases). The CDR3 has 16 amino acids. The germline CDR1 and CDR2 sequences are SGDLS and YYNGEE. Trimming cost V 0 bases and J 1 base, with 13 bases left between them. CDR3 coding DNA: TGTGCCAGCAGCGTAGCGGGGGGTTTGGATAACTATGGCTACACCTTC. Translation: CASSVAGGLDNYGYTF.

About this clone itself: The junction departs from the called germline gene at one end, perhaps through a read error. The chain recombines TRBV9 with TRBJ1-1; 7 nucleotides match TRBD1. Germline loops: CDR1 SGDLS, CDR2 YYNGEE. The CDR3 is made up of 15 amino acids. The CDR3 protein is CASSPTQGVNAEAFF. CDR3 nucleotides: TGTGCCAGCAGCCCGACCCAGGGGGTGAACGCTGAAGCTTTCTTT. Together with reference TRBV9 and TRBJ1-1, the CDR3 gives the full variable domain: DSGVTQTPKHLITATGQRVTLRCSPRSGDLSVYWYQQSLDQGLQFLIQYYNGEERAKGNILERFSAQQFPDLHSELNLSSLELGDSALYFCASSPTQGVNAEAFFGQGTRLTVV.

The genes are TRBV11-2 and TRBJ1-2, with 8 bases identical to TRBD1. After removal of 5 bases from V and 0 bases from J, the junction contained 8 bases not matched to a gene. The CDR3 sequence is 16 residues long. Germline CDR1 is SGHAT and CDR2 is FQNNGV. The CDR3 DNA follows: TGTGCCAGCAGCGGTTACAGGGGGGCTCCTAACTATGGCTACACCTTC. Its translation is CASSGYRGAPNYGYTF. The full variable domain, its missing parts supplied by reference TRBV11-2 and TRBJ1-2, is EAGVAQSPRYKIIEKRQSVAFWCNPISGHATLYWYQQILGQGPKLLIQFQNNGVVDDSQLPKDRFSAERLKGVDSTLKIQPAKLEDSAVYLCASSGYRGAPNYGYTFGSGTRLTVV.

The rearrangement links TRBV28 to TRBJ2-2, with unresolved D. The CDR3 extends over 14 amino acids. Germline-derived CDR1 and CDR2 are MDHEN and SYDVKM. V was shortened by 3 bases and J by 4 bases, with 9 bases between the two germline ends. CDR3 in amino acids: CASSFMSGTGELFF. The CDR3 bases are TGTGCCAGCAGTTTCATGTCCGGCACCGGGGAGCTGTTTTTT.

V and J are TRBV10-3 and TRBJ1-1; D is unresolved. V gave up 0 bases and J gave up 10 bases, with 12 bases separating them. This CDR3 has 13 amino acids. The germline gives CDR1 ENHRY, CDR2 SYGVKD. Here the CDR3 reads CAISESRTTGAFF. The CDR3 nucleotides are TGTGCCATCAGTGAGTCTCGAACTACGGGAGCTTTCTTT.